The rows below give T cell receptor beta chains drawn from one sample of a study of vaccination effects on CD4 cells after COVID-19. Data came from immunoSEQ multiplex PCR; TCRdb stores just in-frame clones and leaves some out. The sample carries approximately 50,000 clones, roughly 79% recorded once. For these TCRs, the target antigens are not known. The source material was CD4+ T cells from PBMCs cultured with HCoV-OC43 spike peptides, sampled before COVID-19 vaccination. These receptors were taken from a human donor who received a COVID-19 vaccine. Each CDR3 is given with its conserved first and last residue. Each record gives: V gene, clone size, CDR3 protein. Clone size is given for some rows only: seen once, a few or many times, or a class if the clone is expanded.

V: TRBV5-1; size: .; CDR3: CASARGQGRRDGELFF
V: TRBV5-8; size: .; CDR3: CASPRTWQGASKATDTQYF
V: TRBV6-5; size: once; CDR3: CASSLAGALADTQYF
V: TRBV10-2; size: .; CDR3: CASCNYANTEAFF
V: TRBV6-2/TRBV6-3; size: .; CDR3: CASSSTSGGAGTDTQYF
V: TRBV19; size: .; CDR3: CASSISRGTSTDTQYF
V: TRBV5-4; size: .; CDR3: CASSSPGETVASEQFF
V: TRBV19; size: .; CDR3: CASMDRARYGNTIYF
V: TRBV5-5; size: .; CDR3: CASSSTSGGNTGELFF
V: TRBV3-1/TRBV3-2; size: .; CDR3: CASSPTPGTGGPNTGELFF
V: TRBV7-2; size: .; CDR3: CATARGGGNSPLHF
V: TRBV7-2; size: .; CDR3: CASSSDRAFTGELFF
V: TRBV12-5; size: few; CDR3: CASGQLDRVNTGELFF
V: TRBV28; size: .; CDR3: CASGTVRNSPLHF
V: TRBV11-1; size: .; CDR3: CASSSDGNQPQHF
V: TRBV3-1/TRBV3-2; size: .; CDR3: CASSQGLAGRMSTDTQYF
V: TRBV6-5; size: .; CDR3: CASSYSGTGNNSPLHF
V: TRBV19; size: .; CDR3: CASSMGVSVILETQYF
V: TRBV5-1; size: .; CDR3: CASSLALGDGNTIYF
V: TRBV7-2; size: .; CDR3: CASSSGLYSNQPQHF
V: TRBV5-1; size: .; CDR3: CASSERYTDTQYF
V: TRBV24-1; size: .; CDR3: CATSDRPGTGVGNTIYF
V: TRBV6-6; size: .; CDR3: CASSTPGMNTEAFF
V: TRBV2; size: .; CDR3: CASSVRGLNTEAFF
V: TRBV19; size: .; CDR3: CASSVLDGPANTGELFF
V: TRBV5-1; size: .; CDR3: CASSPWTGINQPQHF
V: TRBV2; size: .; CDR3: CASRELAGVNTGELFF
V: TRBV7-3; size: .; CDR3: CASSSRTGTQYF
V: TRBV6-6; size: .; CDR3: CASSPSGTSLYNEQFF
V: TRBV5-1; size: .; CDR3: CASTVQTGTDTQYF
V: TRBV4-1; size: .; CDR3: CASSQGLLSGNTIYF
V: TRBV5-1; size: .; CDR3: CASSSWDFQETQYF
V: TRBV6-1; size: .; CDR3: CASRDNNYGYTF
V: TRBV6-5; size: .; CDR3: CACRRGSFVNEQFF
V: TRBV10-2; size: .; CDR3: CASRGLNNQPQHF
V: TRBV18; size: .; CDR3: CASSPGREYNEQFF
V: TRBV3-1/TRBV3-2; size: once; CDR3: CASSQDAGRSTDTQYF
V: TRBV24-1; size: .; CDR3: CATSLNQPQHF
V: TRBV6-2/TRBV6-3; size: .; CDR3: CASSDRGVNEQFF
V: TRBV7-9; size: .; CDR3: CASSSQGQGTTGELFF
V: TRBV15; size: .; CDR3: CATSTGTGSGANVLTF
V: TRBV7-2; size: few; CDR3: CASTYGRDQPQHF
V: TRBV18; size: .; CDR3: CASSRAGGSHIQYF
V: TRBV5-1; size: .; CDR3: CASSPSHLADTQYF
V: TRBV6-1; size: few; CDR3: CASRGMNTEAFF
V: TRBV3-1/TRBV3-2; size: .; CDR3: CASSQDRESGYTF
V: TRBV19; size: .; CDR3: CASSMSIGQPNTEAFF